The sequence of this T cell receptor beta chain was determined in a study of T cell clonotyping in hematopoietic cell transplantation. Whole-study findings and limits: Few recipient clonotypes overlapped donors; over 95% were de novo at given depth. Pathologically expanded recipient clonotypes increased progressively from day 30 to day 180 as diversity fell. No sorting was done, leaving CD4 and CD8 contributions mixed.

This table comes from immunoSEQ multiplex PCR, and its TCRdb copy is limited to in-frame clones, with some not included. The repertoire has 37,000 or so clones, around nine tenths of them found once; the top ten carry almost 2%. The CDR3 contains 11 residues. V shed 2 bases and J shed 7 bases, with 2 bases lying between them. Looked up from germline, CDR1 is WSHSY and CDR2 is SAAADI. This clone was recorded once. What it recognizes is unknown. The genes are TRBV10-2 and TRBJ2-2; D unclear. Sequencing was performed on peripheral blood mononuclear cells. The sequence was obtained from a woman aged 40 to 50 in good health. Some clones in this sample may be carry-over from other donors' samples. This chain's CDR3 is CASSEGGELFF. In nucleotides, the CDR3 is TGCGCCAGCAGTGAGGGCGGGGAGCTGTTTTTT.